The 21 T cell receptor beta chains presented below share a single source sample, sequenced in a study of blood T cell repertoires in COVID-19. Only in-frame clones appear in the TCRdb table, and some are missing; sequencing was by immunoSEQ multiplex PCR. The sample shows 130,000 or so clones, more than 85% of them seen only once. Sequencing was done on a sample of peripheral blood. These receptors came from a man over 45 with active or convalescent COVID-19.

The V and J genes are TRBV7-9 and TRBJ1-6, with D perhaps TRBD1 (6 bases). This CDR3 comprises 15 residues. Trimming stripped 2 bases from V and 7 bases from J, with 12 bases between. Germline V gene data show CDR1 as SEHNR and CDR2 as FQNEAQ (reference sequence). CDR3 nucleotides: TGTGCCAGCAGCTTAAGGTCGACAGGAAATTCACCCCTCCACTTT. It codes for CASSLRSTGNSPLHF.

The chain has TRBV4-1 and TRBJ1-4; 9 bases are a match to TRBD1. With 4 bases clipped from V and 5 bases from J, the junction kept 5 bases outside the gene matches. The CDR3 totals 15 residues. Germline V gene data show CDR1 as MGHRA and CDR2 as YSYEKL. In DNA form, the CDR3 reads TGCGCCAGCAGCCCGTACGGGACAGGGAATGAAAAACTGTTTTTT. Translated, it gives CASSPYGTGNEKLFF.

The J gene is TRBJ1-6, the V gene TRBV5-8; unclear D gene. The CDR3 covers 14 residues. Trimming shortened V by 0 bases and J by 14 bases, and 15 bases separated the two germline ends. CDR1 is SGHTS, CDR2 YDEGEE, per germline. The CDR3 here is CASSLGRGHSALHF. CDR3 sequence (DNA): TGTGCCAGCAGCTTGGGGCGGGGTCATTCGGCCCTCCACTTT.

CDR3 nucleotide sequence: TGTGCCAGCAGCAAAGTTGGTCACTCACCACTAAGTGGCTACACCTTC. It encodes CASSKVGHSPLSGYTF. The chain uses TRBV21-1 and TRBJ1-2. TRBV21-1 constitutes a pseudogene. The CDR3 extends over 16 amino acids.

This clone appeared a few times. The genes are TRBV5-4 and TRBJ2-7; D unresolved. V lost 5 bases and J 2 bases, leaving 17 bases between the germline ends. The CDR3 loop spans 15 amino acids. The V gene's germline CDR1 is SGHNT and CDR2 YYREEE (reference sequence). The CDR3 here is CASRRTGSPAYEQYF. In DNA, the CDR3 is TGTGCCAGCAGGAGAACCGGGTCTCCAGCCTACGAGCAGTACTTC.

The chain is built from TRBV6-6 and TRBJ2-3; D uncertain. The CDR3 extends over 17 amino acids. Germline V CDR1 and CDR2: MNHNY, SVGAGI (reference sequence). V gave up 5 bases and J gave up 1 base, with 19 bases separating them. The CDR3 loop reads CASSRPPRRVGTDTQYF. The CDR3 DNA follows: TGTGCCAGCAGTCGCCCCCCCCGACGGGTGGGCACAGATACGCAGTATTTT.

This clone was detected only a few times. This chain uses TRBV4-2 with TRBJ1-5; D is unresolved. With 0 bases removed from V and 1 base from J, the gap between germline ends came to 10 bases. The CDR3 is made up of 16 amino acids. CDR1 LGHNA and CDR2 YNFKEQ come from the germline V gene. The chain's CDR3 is CASSQDNQWSNQPQHF. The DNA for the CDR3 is TGTGCCAGCAGCCAAGATAATCAGTGGAGCAATCAGCCCCAGCATTTT.

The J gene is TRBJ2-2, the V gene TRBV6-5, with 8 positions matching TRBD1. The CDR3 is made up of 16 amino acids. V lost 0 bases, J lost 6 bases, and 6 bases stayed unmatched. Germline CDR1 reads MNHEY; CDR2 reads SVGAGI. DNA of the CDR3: TGTGCCAGCAGTTACTCGACAGGGGAGTTGGCCGGGGAGCTGTTTTTT. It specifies CASSYSTGELAGELFF.

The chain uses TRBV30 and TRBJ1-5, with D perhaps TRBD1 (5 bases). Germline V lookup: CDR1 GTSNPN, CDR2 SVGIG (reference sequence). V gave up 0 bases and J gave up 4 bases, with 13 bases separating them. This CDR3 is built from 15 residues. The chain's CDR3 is CAWSVLGRINQPQHF. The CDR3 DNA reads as TGTGCCTGGAGTGTATTGGGGCGGATTAATCAGCCCCAGCATTTT. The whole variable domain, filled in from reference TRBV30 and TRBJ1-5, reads SQTIHQWPATLVQPVGSPLSLECTVEGTSNPNLYWYRQAAGRGLQLLFYSVGIGQISSEVPQNLSASRPQDRQFILSSKKLLLSDSGFYLCAWSVLGRINQPQHFGDGTRLSIL.

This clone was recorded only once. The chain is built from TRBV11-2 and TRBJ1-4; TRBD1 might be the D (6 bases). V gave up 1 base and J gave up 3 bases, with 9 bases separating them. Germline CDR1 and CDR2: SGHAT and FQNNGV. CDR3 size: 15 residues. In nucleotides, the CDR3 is TGTGCCAGCAGCTTAGGAGGACAGTCTAATGAAAAACTGTTTTTT. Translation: CASSLGGQSNEKLFF.

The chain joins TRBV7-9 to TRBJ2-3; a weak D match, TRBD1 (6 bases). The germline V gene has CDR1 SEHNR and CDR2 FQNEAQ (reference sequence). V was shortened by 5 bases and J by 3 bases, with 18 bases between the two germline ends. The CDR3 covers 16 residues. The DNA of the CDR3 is TGTGCCAGCAGCCTTCACAGGGAGAGGAGTACAGATACGCAGTATTTT. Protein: CASSLHRERSTDTQYF.

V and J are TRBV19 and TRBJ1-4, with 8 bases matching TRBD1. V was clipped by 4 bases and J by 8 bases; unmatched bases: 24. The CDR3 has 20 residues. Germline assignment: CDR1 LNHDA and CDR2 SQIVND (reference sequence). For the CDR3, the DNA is TGTGCCAGTAGTAGCCTTCCGGGACAGGCTATTCAAGGGGTTGGCGAAAAACTGTTTTTT. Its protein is CASSSLPGQAIQGVGEKLFF.

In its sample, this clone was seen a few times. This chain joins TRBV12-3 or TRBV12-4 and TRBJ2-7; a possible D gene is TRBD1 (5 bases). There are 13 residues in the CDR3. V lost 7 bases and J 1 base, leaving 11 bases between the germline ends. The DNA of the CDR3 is TGTGCCAGCACGCAGGGTGTGTCCTACGAGCAGTACTTC. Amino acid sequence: CASTQGVSYEQYF.

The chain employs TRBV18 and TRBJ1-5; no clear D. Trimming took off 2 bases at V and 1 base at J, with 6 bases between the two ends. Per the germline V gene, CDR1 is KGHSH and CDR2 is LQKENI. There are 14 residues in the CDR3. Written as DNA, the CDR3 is TGTGCCAGCTCACCAGGGCAGAGCAATCAGCCCCAGCATTTT. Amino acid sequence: CASSPGQSNQPQHF.

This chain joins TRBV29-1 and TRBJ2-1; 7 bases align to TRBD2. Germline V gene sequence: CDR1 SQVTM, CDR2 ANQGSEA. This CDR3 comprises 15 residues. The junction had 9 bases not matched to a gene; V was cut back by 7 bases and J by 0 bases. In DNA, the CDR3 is TGCAGCGCCCAAACTAGCGAGAGCTCCTACAATGAGCAGTTCTTC. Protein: CSAQTSESSYNEQFF.

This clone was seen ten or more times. CDR3 DNA sequence: TGTGCCAGCAGCTTGGAGAGGGCAGAAGGCGAGCAGTACTTC. It specifies CASSLERAEGEQYF. This chain links TRBV5-4 with TRBJ2-7; tentative D call: TRBD2 (5 bases). The CDR3 has 14 amino acids. Trimming took 0 bases from V and 6 from J, leaving 13 bases between them. CDR1 and CDR2 (germline): SGHNT, YYREEE (reference sequence).

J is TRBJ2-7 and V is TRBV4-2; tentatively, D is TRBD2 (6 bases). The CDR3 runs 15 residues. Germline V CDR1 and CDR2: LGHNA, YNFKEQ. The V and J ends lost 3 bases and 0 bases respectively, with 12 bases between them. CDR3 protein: CASSQSSAFSYEQYF. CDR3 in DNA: TGTGCCAGCAGCCAGTCTAGCGCCTTCTCCTACGAGCAGTACTTC.

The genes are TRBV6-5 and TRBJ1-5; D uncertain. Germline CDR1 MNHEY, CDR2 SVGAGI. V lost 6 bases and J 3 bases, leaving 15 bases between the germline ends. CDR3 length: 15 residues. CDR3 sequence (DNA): TGTGCCAGCAGGGAGACGGCATCTTCCAATCAGCCCCAGCATTTT. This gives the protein CASRETASSNQPQHF.

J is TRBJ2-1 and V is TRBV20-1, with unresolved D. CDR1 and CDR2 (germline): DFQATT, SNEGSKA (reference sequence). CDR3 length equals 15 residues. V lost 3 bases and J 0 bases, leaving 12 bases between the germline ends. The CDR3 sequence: CSASPYTGSYNEQFF. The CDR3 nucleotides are TGCAGTGCTAGTCCCTATACCGGCTCCTACAATGAGCAGTTCTTC.

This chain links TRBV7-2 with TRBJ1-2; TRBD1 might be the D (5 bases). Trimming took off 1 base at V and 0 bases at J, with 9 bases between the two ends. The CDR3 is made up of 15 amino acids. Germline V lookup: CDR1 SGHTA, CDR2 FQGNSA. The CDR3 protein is CASSLEGVSNYGYTF. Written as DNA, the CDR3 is TGTGCCAGCAGCTTAGAAGGGGTTTCTAACTATGGCTACACCTTC.

The CDR3 sequence is CASRGLEETQYF. The CDR3 DNA follows: TGTGCCAGCAGAGGACTTGAAGAGACCCAGTACTTC. The genes are TRBV12-3 or TRBV12-4 and TRBJ2-5; a possible D gene is TRBD2 (5 bases). The CDR3 consists of 12 residues. Trimming pared 6 bases from V and 3 bases from J, leaving 8 bases between.